This T cell receptor beta chain was identified in a study of radiation and T cells in renal cell carcinoma. Findings of the study overall: In blood, top tumor clones expanded by 2 weeks, shrinking by 4.

The time point here: blood 2 weeks post-SBRT. Treatment given: 15 Gy SBRT to primary tumor, nephrectomy 4 weeks later. Assay used: immunoSEQ multiplex PCR; TCRdb lists only in-frame clones, some missing. The sample holds fewer than 150,000 clones, approximately 90% seen once. Comment on this clone: Its antigen remains unidentified.

This CDR3 contains 13 residues. With 9 bases clipped from V and 2 bases from J, the junction kept 5 bases outside the gene matches. From germline, CDR1 is LNHDA and CDR2 SQIVND (reference sequence). This material consisted of blood, taken from a patient whose treatment included radiotherapy and nephrectomy. This sequence joins TRBV19 and TRBJ2-5; 8 bases agree with TRBD1. The source of this sequence is a woman aged 65 to 85 with renal cell carcinoma. The CDR3 sequence is CASHGQGQETQYF. The CDR3 bases are TGTGCCAGCCACGGACAGGGTCAAGAGACCCAGTACTTC. Variable domain in full (rest from reference TRBV19 and TRBJ2-5): DGGITQSPKYLFRKEGQNVTLSCEQNLNHDAMYWYRQDPGQGLRLIYYSQIVNDFQKGDIAEGYSVSREKKESFPLTVTSAQKNPTAFYLCASHGQGQETQYFGPGTRLLVL.